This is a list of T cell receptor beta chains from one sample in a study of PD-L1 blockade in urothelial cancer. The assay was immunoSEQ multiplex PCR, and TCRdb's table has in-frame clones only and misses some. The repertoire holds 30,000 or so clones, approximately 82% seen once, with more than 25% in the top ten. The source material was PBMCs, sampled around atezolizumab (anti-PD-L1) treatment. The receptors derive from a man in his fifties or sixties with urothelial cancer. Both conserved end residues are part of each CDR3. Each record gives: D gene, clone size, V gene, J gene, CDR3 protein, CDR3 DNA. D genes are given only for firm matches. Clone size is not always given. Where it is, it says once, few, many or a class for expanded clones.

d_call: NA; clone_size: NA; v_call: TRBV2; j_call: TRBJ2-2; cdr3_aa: CASSERTPATGELFF; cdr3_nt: TGTGCCAGCAGTGAGCGGACTCCCGCCACCGGGGAGCTGTTTTTT
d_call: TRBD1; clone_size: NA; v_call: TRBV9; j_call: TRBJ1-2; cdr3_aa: CASSVQQGATSGYTF; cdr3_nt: TGTGCCAGCAGCGTTCAACAGGGGGCCACGTCTGGCTACACCTTC
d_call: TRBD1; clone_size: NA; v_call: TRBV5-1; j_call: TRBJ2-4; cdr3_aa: CASSKTGVAGDIQYF; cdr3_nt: TGCGCCAGCAGCAAGACAGGGGTGGCTGGGGACATTCAGTACTTC
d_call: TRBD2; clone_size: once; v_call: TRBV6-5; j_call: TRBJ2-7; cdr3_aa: CASSYRTSGYSYEQYF; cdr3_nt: TGTGCCAGCAGTTACCGAACTAGCGGATACTCCTACGAGCAGTACTTC
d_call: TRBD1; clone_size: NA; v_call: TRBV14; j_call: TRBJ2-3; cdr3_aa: CASSQHTGALTDTQYF; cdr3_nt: TGTGCCAGCAGCCAGCACACAGGGGCCCTCACAGATACGCAGTATTTT
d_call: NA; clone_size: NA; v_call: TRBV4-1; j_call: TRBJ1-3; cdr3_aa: CASSRQLTGSGNTIYF; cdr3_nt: TGCGCCAGCAGCCGACAATTGACAGGTTCTGGAAACACCATATATTTT
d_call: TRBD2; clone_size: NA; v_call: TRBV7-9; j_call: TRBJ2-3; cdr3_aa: CASSSHGTSGSLRTDTQYF; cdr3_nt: TGTGCCAGCAGCTCCCACGGGACTAGCGGGAGTCTACGGACAGATACGCAGTATTTT
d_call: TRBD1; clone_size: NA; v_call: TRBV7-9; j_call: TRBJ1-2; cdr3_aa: CASSIGQGESYGYTF; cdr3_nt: TGTGCCAGCAGCATTGGACAGGGGGAGAGCTATGGCTACACCTTC
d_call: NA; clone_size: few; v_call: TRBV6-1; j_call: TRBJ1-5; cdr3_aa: CATGVAGNQPQHF; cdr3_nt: TGTGCCACAGGGGTGGCAGGCAATCAGCCCCAGCATTTT
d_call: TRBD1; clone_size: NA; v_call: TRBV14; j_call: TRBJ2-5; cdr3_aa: CASSTGTGLWRQETQYF; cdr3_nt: TGTGCCAGCAGTACCGGGACAGGGCTTTGGAGGCAAGAGACCCAGTACTTC
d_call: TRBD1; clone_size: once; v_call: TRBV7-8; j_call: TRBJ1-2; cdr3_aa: CASSLVQGALGYGYTF; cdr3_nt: TGTGCCAGCAGCTTAGTACAGGGGGCGCTAGGCTATGGCTACACCTTC
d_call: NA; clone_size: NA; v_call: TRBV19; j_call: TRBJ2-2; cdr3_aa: CASSIETLKPLFF; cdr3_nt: TGTGCCAGTAGTATCGAGACATTAAAGCCGCTGTTTTTT
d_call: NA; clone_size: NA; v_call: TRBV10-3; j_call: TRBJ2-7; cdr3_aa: CAISVEGTATYEQYF; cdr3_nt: TGTGCCATCAGTGTGGAGGGGACAGCGACCTACGAGCAGTACTTC
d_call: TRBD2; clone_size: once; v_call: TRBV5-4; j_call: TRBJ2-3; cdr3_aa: CASSLGMRTRGADTQYF; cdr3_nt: TGTGCCAGCAGCTTGGGCATGCGGACTAGAGGGGCAGATACGCAGTATTTT
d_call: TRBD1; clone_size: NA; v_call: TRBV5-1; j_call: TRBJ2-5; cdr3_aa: CASSQNLQGTQETQYF; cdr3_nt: TGCGCCAGCAGCCAAAACCTACAGGGGACCCAAGAGACCCAGTACTTC
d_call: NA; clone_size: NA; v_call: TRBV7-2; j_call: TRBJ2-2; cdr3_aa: CASSLVLETGELFF; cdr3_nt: TGTGCCAGCAGCCTCGTCCTTGAGACCGGGGAGCTGTTTTTT
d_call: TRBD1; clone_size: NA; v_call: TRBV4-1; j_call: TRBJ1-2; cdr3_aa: CASREGRGALYYGYTF; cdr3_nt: TGCGCCAGCAGGGAGGGCAGGGGGGCTCTTTACTATGGCTACACCTTC
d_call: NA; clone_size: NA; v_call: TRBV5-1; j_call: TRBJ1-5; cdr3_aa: CASSREGGNQPQHF; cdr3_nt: TGCGCCAGCAGCAGGGAGGGGGGCAATCAGCCCCAGCATTTT
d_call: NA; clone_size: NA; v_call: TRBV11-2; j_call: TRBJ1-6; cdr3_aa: CASSSYLEGPNSPLHF; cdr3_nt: TGTGCCAGCAGCTCGTACCTGGAGGGTCCCAATTCACCCCTCCACTTT
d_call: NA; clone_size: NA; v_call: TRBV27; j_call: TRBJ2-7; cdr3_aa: CASSFRDLNSYEQYF; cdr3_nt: TGTGCCAGCAGTTTCAGGGATTTAAATTCCTACGAGCAGTACTTC
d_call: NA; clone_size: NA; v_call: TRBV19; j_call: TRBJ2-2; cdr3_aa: CASTGSYGELFF; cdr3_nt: TGTGCCAGTACAGGATCCTACGGGGAGCTGTTTTTT
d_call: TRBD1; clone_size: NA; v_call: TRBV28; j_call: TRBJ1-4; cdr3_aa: CASRPDRGLDEKLFF; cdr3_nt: TGTGCCAGCAGGCCGGACAGGGGGCTTGATGAAAAACTGTTTTTT
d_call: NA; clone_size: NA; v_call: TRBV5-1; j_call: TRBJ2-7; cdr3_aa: CASSFGQLRDEQYF; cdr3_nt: TGCGCCAGCAGCTTTGGACAGCTTCGTGACGAGCAGTACTTC
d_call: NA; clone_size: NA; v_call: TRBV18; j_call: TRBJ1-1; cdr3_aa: CASSLRTANTEAFF; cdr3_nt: TGTGCCAGCTCACTACGGACAGCGAACACTGAAGCTTTCTTT
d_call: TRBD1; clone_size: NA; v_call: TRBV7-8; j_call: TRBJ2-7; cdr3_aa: CASSTNRGVREQYF; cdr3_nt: TGTGCCAGCAGCACAAACAGGGGAGTAAGGGAGCAGTACTTC
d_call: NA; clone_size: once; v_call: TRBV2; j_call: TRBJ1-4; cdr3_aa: CAGGLTNEKLFF; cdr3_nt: TGTGCCGGAGGTCTAACTAATGAAAAACTGTTTTTT
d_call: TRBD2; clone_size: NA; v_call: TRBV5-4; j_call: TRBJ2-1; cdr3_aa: CASSRRGDNEQFF; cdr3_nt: TGTGCCAGCAGCCGGCGGGGGGACAATGAGCAGTTCTTC
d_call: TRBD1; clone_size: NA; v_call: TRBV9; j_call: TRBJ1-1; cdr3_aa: CASSVLGQYSTEAFF; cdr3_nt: TGTGCCAGCAGCGTTTTGGGACAGTATAGCACTGAAGCTTTCTTT
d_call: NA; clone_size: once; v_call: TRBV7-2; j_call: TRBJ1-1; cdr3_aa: CASSQTRQGTEAFF; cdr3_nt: TGTGCCAGCAGCCAGACGAGGCAGGGCACTGAAGCTTTCTTT
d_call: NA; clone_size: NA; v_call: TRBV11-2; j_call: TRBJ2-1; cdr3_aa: CASSLVAMGASTYNEQFF; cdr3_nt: TGTGCCAGCAGCTTAGTGGCCATGGGGGCTAGCACCTACAATGAGCAGTTCTTC
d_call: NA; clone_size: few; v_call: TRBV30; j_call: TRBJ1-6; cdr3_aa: CAWSLSLGGVSYNSPLHF; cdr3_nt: TGTGCCTGGAGCTTGTCTTTGGGAGGGGTCTCCTATAATTCACCCCTCCACTTT
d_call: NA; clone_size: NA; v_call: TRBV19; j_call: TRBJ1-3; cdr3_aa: CASRDRGSGTIYF; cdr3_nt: TGTGCCAGTAGGGACCGGGGATCGGGCACCATATATTTT
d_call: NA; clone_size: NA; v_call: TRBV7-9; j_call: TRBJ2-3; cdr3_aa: CASSPDRLSTDTQYF; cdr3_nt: TGTGCCAGCAGCCCGGACAGACTTAGCACAGATACGCAGTATTTT
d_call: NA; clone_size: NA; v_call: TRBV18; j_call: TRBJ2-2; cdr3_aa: CASSPPTTGELFF; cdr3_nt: TGTGCCAGCTCACCACCGACAACCGGGGAGCTGTTTTTT
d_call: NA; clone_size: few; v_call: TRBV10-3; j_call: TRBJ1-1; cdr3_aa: CAISENRAMNTEAFF; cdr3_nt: TGTGCCATCAGCGAAAACAGGGCCATGAACACTGAAGCTTTCTTT
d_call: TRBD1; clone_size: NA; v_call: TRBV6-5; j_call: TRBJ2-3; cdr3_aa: CASSFTGTGLADTQYF; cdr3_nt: TGTGCCAGCAGTTTTACCGGGACAGGGCTGGCAGATACGCAGTATTTT
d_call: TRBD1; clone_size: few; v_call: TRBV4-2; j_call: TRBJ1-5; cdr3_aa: CASSQDPGGGQPQHF; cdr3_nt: TGTGCCAGCAGCCAAGACCCAGGGGGAGGTCAGCCCCAGCATTTT
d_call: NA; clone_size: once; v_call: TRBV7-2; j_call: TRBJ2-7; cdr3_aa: CASSLAGANEQYF; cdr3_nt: TGTGCCAGCAGCTTGGCAGGGGCTAACGAGCAGTACTTC
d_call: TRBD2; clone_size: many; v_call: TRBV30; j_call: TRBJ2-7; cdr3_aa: CAWSRTSGYEQYF; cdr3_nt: TGTGCCTGGAGTAGGACTAGCGGCTACGAGCAGTACTTC
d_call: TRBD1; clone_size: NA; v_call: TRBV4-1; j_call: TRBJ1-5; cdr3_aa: CASSQDGRGGFGGNQPQHF; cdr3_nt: TGCGCCAGCAGCCAAGATGGGCGAGGGGGCTTTGGGGGTAATCAGCCCCAGCATTTT
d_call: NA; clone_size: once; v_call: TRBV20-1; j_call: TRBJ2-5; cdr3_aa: CSARLQETQYF; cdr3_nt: TGCAGTGCTAGACTTCAAGAGACCCAGTACTTC
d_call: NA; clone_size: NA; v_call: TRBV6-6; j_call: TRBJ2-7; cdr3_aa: CASRPTLRQSYEQYF; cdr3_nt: TGTGCCAGCAGGCCCACCCTACGACAGTCCTACGAGCAGTACTTC